The sample holds a few counts of the clone carrying this T cell receptor beta chain. What it binds is unknown. A single record per CDR3 protein comes from TCRdb applying MiXCR to the 5' RACE reads. This sample has about 470,000 distinct CDR3 sequences, with 20% to 25% found just once. The V gene's germline CDR1 is DFQATT and CDR2 SNEGSKA (reference sequence). With 5 bases clipped from V and 10 bases from J, the junction kept 7 bases outside the gene matches. CDR3 length: 12 amino acids. This specimen belongs to a study of identical twins. Regarding the study as a whole: Monozygotic twins shared more out-of-frame TCR alpha than recombination models predicted.

These data also formed part of another study, on T cells expressing NK-cell markers. That work states: According to the study, TCR beta repertoires originated from sorted CD3+CD56+NKG2C+, CD3+CD56+NKG2C- and CD3+CD56-NKG2C+ T cells.

Specimen: CD4+ T cells sorted from blood. This TCR was sampled from a woman in her late teens or twenties in good health. The chain has TRBV20-1 and TRBJ2-1; 8 positions agree with TRBD1. CDR3 sequence reads: CSALDRGREQFF. DNA for the CDR3: TGCAGTGCTCTAGACAGGGGACGGGAGCAGTTCTTC.